Below are 7 T cell receptor beta chains sequenced from a single sample in a study of blood T cell repertoires in COVID-19. TCRdb's copy holds only in-frame clones and misses some; the assay was immunoSEQ multiplex PCR. Seen here are over 200,000 clones, 80% to 90% observed once, and the top ten hold under 2.5%. Material for sequencing was PBMCs or T cells enriched from blood (not recorded which). Source of these receptors: a woman aged 50 to 65 who had recovered from COVID-19.

The chain recombines TRBV7-4 with TRBJ1-1; TRBD1 matches at 7 bases. The length of the CDR3 is 16 residues. J gave up 10 bases and V 1 base, and 15 bases lay outside the gene matches. Germline V lookup: CDR1 SGHVT, CDR2 SQSDAQ. The CDR3 loop reads CASSLGSRGARMGAFF. The CDR3 coding sequence is TGTGCCAGCAGCTTAGGTTCCAGGGGGGCGCGAATGGGAGCTTTCTTT.

V usage is TRBV5-4 and J usage is TRBJ2-7, with 8 bases lining up with TRBD1. V lost 4 bases and J lost 7; bases outside the gene matches: 7. Germline CDR1 reads SGHNT; CDR2 reads YYREEE (reference sequence). This CDR3 has 13 amino acids. This CDR3 reads CASSPNTGGEQYF. Written as DNA, the CDR3 is TGTGCCAGCAGCCCGAACACAGGGGGAGAGCAGTACTTC. The full variable domain, its missing parts supplied by reference TRBV5-4 and TRBJ2-7, is ETGVTQSPTHLIKTRGQQVTLRCSSQSGHNTVSWYQQALGQGPQFIFQYYREEENGRGNFPPRFSGLQFPNYSSELNVNALELDDSALYLCASSPNTGGEQYFGPGTRLTVT.

Remarks on this clone: This sample includes further DNA sequences coding for the same CDR3. The chain joins TRBV28 to TRBJ1-2; maybe TRBD1 (5 bases). The V gene lost 2 bases and the J gene lost 2 bases, with 9 bases spanning the gap. Germline V CDR1 and CDR2: MDHEN, SYDVKM. This CDR3 comprises 14 residues. The CDR3 spells CASSLGAGNYGYTF. The CDR3 bases are TGTGCCAGCAGTTTAGGGGCAGGGAACTATGGCTACACCTTC.

The rearrangement uses TRBV7-8 and TRBJ1-6; D perhaps matches TRBD1 (6 bases). From germline, CDR1 is SGHVS and CDR2 FQNEAQ. This CDR3 is 17 amino acids long. V shed 5 bases and J shed 10 bases, with 24 bases lying between them. CDR3 sequence: CASSRQAGGQGGSPLHF. The CDR3 DNA follows: TGTGCCAGCAGCCGTCAAGCGGGGGGGCAGGGAGGCTCACCCCTCCACTTT.

For this clone: The junction departs from germline at one end; a sequencing error may be responsible. This chain uses TRBV7-7 with TRBJ1-2, with D tentatively TRBD1 (5 bases). The CDR3 runs to 17 residues. Germline V gene sequence: CDR1 SSHAT, CDR2 FNYEAQ (reference sequence). CDR3 loop: CASSLRKAGKPNYGYTF. The CDR3, as DNA: TGTGCTAGCAGCTTACGTAAGGCAGGGAAGCCTAACTATGGCTACACCTTC.

The chain is built from TRBV19 and TRBJ1-4, with 9 bases matching TRBD1. This CDR3 has 13 residues. Trimming at V came to 7 bases and at J to 7 bases, leaving 4 bases not matched to a gene. CDR1 and CDR2 from the germline V gene are LNHDA and SQIVND (reference sequence). The CDR3: CASNRGRAEKLFF. CDR3 in DNA: TGTGCCAGTAACAGGGGGCGCGCTGAAAAACTGTTTTTT.

The chain links TRBV3-1 (or the pseudogene TRBV3-2) to TRBJ2-7; D unclear. Germline V CDR1 and CDR2: LGHDT, YNNKEL (reference sequence). Trimming shortened V by 4 bases and J by 1 base, and 11 bases separated the two germline ends. The length of the CDR3 is 14 residues. The CDR3 is CASSRTVRSYEQYF. Here the CDR3 DNA reads TGTGCCAGCAGCCGCACCGTCCGGTCCTACGAGCAGTACTTC.